Following are 18 T cell receptor beta chains from one sample sequenced in a study of blood T cell repertoires in COVID-19. The table came from immunoSEQ multiplex PCR; TCRdb's copy has only in-frame clones and leaves some out. The table has 150,000 or so clones, more than 75% seen once. The sample was peripheral blood. The source of these receptors is an older woman with COVID-19, enrolled during active disease.

With regard to this clone: The junction differs from germline at one of its ends, possibly a read error. V is TRBV3-1 (or the pseudogene TRBV3-2) and J is TRBJ2-7, with a weak D call TRBD2 (5 bases). Looked up from germline, CDR1 is LGHDT and CDR2 is YNNKEL (reference sequence). CDR3 length equals 12 residues. As DNA, the CDR3 is TGTGCCAGCAGCCAAGACGGGCGGGCTCCTGAATTC. Translation: CASSQDGRAPEF.

This chain links TRBV28 with TRBJ2-3; TRBD2 matches at 13 bases. V lost 5 bases to trimming and J lost 4 bases; unmatched junction nucleotides: 18. The CDR3 is made up of 20 amino acids. Per the germline V gene, CDR1 is MDHEN and CDR2 is SYDVKM. Here the CDR3 DNA reads TGTGCCAGCAGTCCTCTCCCGGGACTAGCGGGGATCAAGGTGGCAGATACGCAGTATTTT. Translation gives CASSPLPGLAGIKVADTQYF.

The rearrangement links TRBV7-9 to TRBJ1-1; maybe TRBD1 (6 bases). The CDR3 covers 14 residues. In germline, CDR1 is SEHNR, CDR2 FQNEAQ (reference sequence). Trimming took off 5 bases at V and 4 bases at J, with 14 bases between the two ends. This chain's CDR3 is CASSKQGWGTEAFF. CDR3 nucleotides: TGTGCCAGCAGCAAACAGGGTTGGGGCACTGAAGCTTTCTTT.

There are a few counts of this clone. J is TRBJ1-2 and V is TRBV3-1 (or the pseudogene TRBV3-2); D unclear. This CDR3 has 15 residues. V was clipped by 4 bases and J by 6 bases, with 18 bases between them. Germline CDR1 and CDR2: LGHDT and YNNKEL (reference sequence). The CDR3 nucleotides read TGTGCCAGCAGCCCTATTTCAGGAACTCGGCATGGCTACACCTTC. Protein product: CASSPISGTRHGYTF.

The chain links TRBV15 to TRBJ1-1, with D possibly TRBD1 on 6 matching bases. The germline CDR1 and CDR2 sequences are LNHNV and YYDKDF (reference sequence). The CDR3 spans 16 residues. The germline V and J ends were trimmed by 0 bases and 3 bases, with 14 bases remaining between them. CDR3 nucleotide sequence: TGTGCCACCAGCAGAGATCAGGGACACCAGTACACTGAAGCTTTCTTT. This sequence encodes CATSRDQGHQYTEAFF.

The chain uses TRBV3-1 (or the pseudogene TRBV3-2) and TRBJ1-1, with D possibly matching TRBD1 (6 bases). CDR3 length: 12 amino acids. Trimming stripped 4 bases from V and 10 bases from J, with 13 bases between. Looked up from germline, CDR1 is LGHDT and CDR2 is YNNKEL (reference sequence). The CDR3 reads CASSPGTLRAFF. The CDR3 nucleotides read TGTGCCAGCAGCCCCGGGACATTGCGAGCTTTCTTT.

The rearrangement uses TRBV7-9 and TRBJ1-2; 7 bases align to TRBD1. CDR1 and CDR2 (germline): SEHNR, FQNEAQ (reference sequence). V dropped 5 bases and J dropped 5; count of bases not matched to a gene: 8. The CDR3 totals 14 residues. CDR3 amino acids: CASSRDRDRYGYTF. CDR3 in DNA: TGTGCCAGCAGCCGCGACAGGGATAGGTATGGCTACACCTTC. The full variable domain, completed using reference TRBV7-9 and TRBJ1-2, is DTGVSQNPRHKITKRGQNVTFRCDPISEHNRLYWYRQTLGQGPEFLTYFQNEAQLEKSRLLSDRFSAERPKGSFSTLEIQRTEQGDSAMYLCASSRDRDRYGYTFGSGTRLTVV.

The rearrangement joins TRBV30 to TRBJ1-5; 7 bases agree with TRBD1. This CDR3 contains 14 residues. Per the germline V gene, CDR1 is GTSNPN and CDR2 is SVGIG (reference sequence). The V and J ends lost 0 bases and 2 bases, in that order; junction bases with no gene match: 1. CDR3 coding DNA: TGTGCCTGGAGTGTCGGACAGGGCAATCAGCCCCAGCATTTT. Protein sequence: CAWSVGQGNQPQHF.

This chain uses TRBV5-4 with TRBJ2-7; TRBD2 agrees at 7 bases. The CDR3 spans 16 residues. After removal of 4 bases from V and 1 base from J, the junction contained 11 bases not matched to a gene. CDR1 and CDR2 (germline): SGHNT, YYREEE (reference sequence). CDR3 sequence reads: CASSPPGPGGSYEQYF. In DNA, the CDR3 is TGTGCCAGCAGCCCGCCGGGACCCGGGGGGTCCTACGAGCAGTACTTC.

V usage is TRBV27 and J usage is TRBJ2-2; D is perhaps TRBD1 (5 bases). Trimming left V 3 bases short and J 5 bases short, with 16 bases between. The CDR3 runs to 16 residues. Germline CDR1 MNHEY, CDR2 SMNVEV (reference sequence). The CDR3 spells CASSLGRTYLTGELFF. CDR3 nucleotides: TGTGCCAGCAGTTTGGGTCGGACATATCTAACCGGGGAGCTGTTTTTT.

The rearrangement links TRBV15 to TRBJ2-3; 9 nucleotides agree with TRBD2. The germline V gene encodes CDR1 LNHNV and CDR2 YYDKDF (reference sequence). Germline trimming cut 0 bases from V and 5 bases from J; bases unmatched to any gene: 9. The CDR3 has 17 amino acids. The CDR3 DNA reads as TGTGCCACCAGCAGAGAAGGGGCGATACTAGCGGGAGATACGCAGTATTTT. It translates to CATSREGAILAGDTQYF. The full variable domain, its missing parts supplied by reference TRBV15 and TRBJ2-3, is DAMVIQNPRYQVTQFGKPVTLSCSQTLNHNVMYWYQQKSSQAPKLLFHYYDKDFNNEADTPDNFQSRRPNTSFCFLDIRSPGLGDTAMYLCATSREGAILAGDTQYFGPGTRLTVL.

The chain has TRBV9 and TRBJ2-1; 11 bases fit TRBD2. V shed 1 base, J shed 9 bases, and the junction held 6 bases outside the gene matches. Germline CDR1 SGDLS, CDR2 YYNGEE. CDR3 size: 15 residues. The chain's CDR3 is CASSVLAGGYIEQFF. The CDR3 nucleotides are TGTGCCAGCAGCGTATTAGCGGGGGGGTATATTGAGCAGTTCTTC.

CDR3 sequence reads: CASSLGTGGGETQYF. The CDR3 coding sequence is TGTGCCAGCAGCTTGGGGACAGGGGGCGGAGAGACCCAGTACTTC. The rearrangement links TRBV5-5 to TRBJ2-5, with TRBD1 matching 11 bases. CDR3 length: 15 residues. V lost 0 bases, J lost 4 bases, and 2 bases stayed unmatched. Germline assignment: CDR1 SGHKS and CDR2 YYEKEE (reference sequence). The variable domain in full, completed from reference TRBV5-5 and TRBJ2-5, reads DAGVTQSPTHLIKTRGQQVTLRCSPISGHKSVSWYQQVLGQGPQFIFQYYEKEERGRGNFPDRFSARQFPNYSSELNVNALLLGDSALYLCASSLGTGGGETQYFGPGTRLLVL.

The V and J genes are TRBV7-2 and TRBJ2-7; D unclear. The ends were cut back, 2 bases at V and 1 base at J, with 9 bases in the middle. The CDR3 spans 14 residues. Germline loops: CDR1 SGHTA, CDR2 FQGNSA. The CDR3 protein is CASSLTPRSYEQYF. CDR3 nucleotides: TGTGCCAGCAGCTTAACTCCCCGATCCTACGAGCAGTACTTC.

The rearrangement uses TRBV5-1 and TRBJ2-3; 10 bases match TRBD2. The CDR3 length is 16 residues. V dropped 7 bases and J dropped 2; count of bases not matched to a gene: 10. Germline CDR1 is SGHRS and CDR2 is YFSETQ. Written as DNA, the CDR3 is TGCGCCAGCTGGAGCGGGGGGGCCCATTTCACAGATACGCAGTATTTT. It specifies CASWSGGAHFTDTQYF.

Regarding this clone: This sample also contains other DNA sequences that code for the same CDR3. The rearrangement joins TRBV5-4 to TRBJ1-1; possibly TRBD1 for D (6 bases). The V and J ends lost 0 bases and 0 bases respectively, with 6 bases between them. The CDR3 is 14 amino acids. The germline V gene has CDR1 SGHNT and CDR2 YYREEE (reference sequence). CDR3 sequence reads: CASSLGGLNTEAFF. DNA of the CDR3: TGTGCCAGCAGCTTGGGGGGGCTGAACACTGAAGCTTTCTTT.

This chain uses TRBV7-2 with TRBJ2-3; 12 bases are shared with TRBD2. Germline CDR1 SGHTA, CDR2 FQGNSA. The CDR3 contains 17 residues. V was clipped by 2 bases and J by 4 bases; unmatched bases: 7. The chain's CDR3 is CASSLRLAGGRADTQYF. In DNA form, the CDR3 reads TGTGCCAGCAGCTTACGGCTAGCGGGGGGGCGAGCAGATACGCAGTATTTT.

This clone was counted a few times. The chain recombines TRBV12-3 or TRBV12-4 with TRBJ1-5; TRBD1 aligns across 7 bases. After removal of 5 bases from V and 5 bases from J, the junction contained 3 bases not matched to a gene. The CDR3 runs 13 residues. DNA of the CDR3: TGTGCCAGCAGTACAGGGGATTATCAGCCCCAGCATTTT. As protein: CASSTGDYQPQHF.